The sequence of this T cell receptor beta chain was determined in a study of shared clonotypes between healthy human individuals. Study-level information: CD4 naive cells filled three plates per donor, CD4 memory three, CD8 naive two and CD8 memory one.

CD8 memory merged CD45RO+ cells and CCR7-negative CD45RA+ TemRA cells into one population. The CDR3 totals 15 residues. Trimming took 1 base from V and 3 from J; bases not matched to a gene: 2. Germline V gene data show CDR1 as LNHNV and CDR2 as YYDKDF (reference sequence). Sequenced by immunoSEQ multiplex PCR; TCRdb stores in-frame clones only, minus some. The sample lists around 95,000 clones, 67% seen once, with 45% to 50% in the top ten. Study results and caveats: Shared across four donors were about 4.8% of the naive CD4 clonotypes.

This clone was seen at least ten times. Its antigen is as yet unknown. Sequenced: memory CD8+ T cells sorted from blood. Subset described: CD45RO+ cells pooled with CCR7-negative TemRA cells. The V gene is TRBV15, the J gene TRBJ2-1; 8 bases are shared with TRBD2. This TCR was sampled from a man aged 25-40 years in good health. CDR3 region: CATSRVSGDYNEQFF. The CDR3 nucleotides read TGTGCCACCAGCAGAGTTAGCGGGGACTACAATGAGCAGTTCTTC.